These T cell receptor beta chains were read from a single sample in a study of cytomegalovirus exposure and HLA in healthy donors. Clones were sequenced by immunoSEQ multiplex PCR, and TCRdb holds only the in-frame ones, with some missing. The table records approximately 220,000 clones, approximately 90% of them present only once. The sample was PBMCs. Every receptor here comes from a man younger than 35 in good health and CMV-seronegative. Both conserved end residues are part of each CDR3. The order of the fields is D gene, J gene, V gene, clone size, CDR3 protein, CDR3 DNA. A D gene is named only where the DNA matches it firmly. Rows may omit the clone size; those that give it use once, few, many or a size class.

TRBD1	TRBJ1-1	TRBV9	NA	CASGRDRGNTEAFF	TGTGCCAGTGGCCGGGACAGGGGGAACACTGAAGCTTTCTTT
NA	TRBJ2-7	TRBV19	NA	CASSIPPGEQYF	TGTGCCAGTAGTATCCCCCCCGGCGAGCAGTACTTC
NA	TRBJ1-2	TRBV6-5	once	CASSYSKQGYNYGYTF	TGTGCCAGCAGTTACTCGAAACAGGGATATAACTATGGCTACACCTTC
TRBD1	TRBJ2-5	TRBV29-1	NA	CSAVSRGETQYF	TGCAGCGCCGTCTCCAGGGGGGAGACCCAGTACTTC
NA	TRBJ1-1	TRBV6-1	NA	CASSQSLNTEAFF	TGTGCCAGCTCTCAGTCCTTGAACACTGAAGCTTTCTTT
NA	TRBJ2-1	TRBV4-3	NA	CASSQDSGSSYNEQFF	TGCGCCAGCAGCCAAGATAGCGGAAGCTCCTACAATGAGCAGTTCTTC
TRBD2	TRBJ2-7	TRBV7-2	NA	CASSSLAGGRTSYEQYF	TGTGCCAGCAGCTCCTTAGCGGGGGGCCGGACGAGCTACGAGCAGTACTTC
TRBD2	TRBJ2-7	TRBV5-4	NA	CASSLELAATYEQYF	TGTGCCAGCAGCTTGGAACTAGCGGCAACCTACGAGCAGTACTTC
NA	TRBJ1-1	TRBV2	NA	CAECMGATEAFF	TGTGCCGAATGTATGGGGGCCACTGAAGCTTTCTTT
TRBD1	TRBJ2-7	TRBV11-2	NA	CASSLGQGGFSEQYF	TGTGCCAGCAGCTTAGGACAGGGGGGATTCTCCGAGCAGTACTTC
TRBD1	TRBJ1-4	TRBV5-1	once	CASSLGDRGANEKLFF	TGCGCCAGCAGCTTGGGGGACAGGGGAGCTAATGAAAAACTGTTTTTT
NA	TRBJ2-2	TRBV7-9	NA	CASSLAGTGELFF	TGTGCCAGCAGCTTAGCAGGGACTGGGGAGCTGTTTTTT
TRBD1	TRBJ2-7	TRBV7-6	NA	CASSLPGQGQEQYF	TGTGCCAGCAGCTTACCGGGACAGGGGCAAGAGCAGTACTTC
TRBD2	TRBJ2-1	TRBV5-6	NA	CASRIGLAGTEQFF	TGTGCCAGCAGAATCGGACTAGCGGGGACCGAGCAGTTCTTC
TRBD2	TRBJ2-7	TRBV27	NA	CASKGLAGAPRYEQYF	TGTGCCAGCAAGGGACTAGCGGGAGCTCCAAGGTACGAGCAGTACTTC
TRBD1	TRBJ2-6	TRBV27	NA	CASARDRVSGANVLTF	TGTGCCAGTGCCCGGGACAGGGTATCTGGGGCCAACGTCCTGACTTTC
TRBD1	TRBJ1-6	TRBV11-2	NA	CASRRPGQGDSPLHF	TGTGCCAGCAGACGCCCGGGACAGGGGGATTCACCCCTCCACTTT